The clone carrying this T cell receptor (beta chain) was seen only a few times. Its antigen remains unknown. These data belong to a study of cytomegalovirus exposure and HLA in healthy donors. 60 Vbeta and 13 Jbeta primers were used in PCR. Method: immunoSEQ multiplex PCR; TCRdb's copy keeps in-frame clones and lacks some. The sample consists of 200,000 to 250,000 clones, 82% of them appearing once. Notes on the study in general: When analyzed later, the rates of TCR association showed variation by HLA locus, with DRB1 the most and HLA-C the fewest. For most subjects, TCR beta sequences were reported to predict HLA-A and HLA-B alleles with accuracy. Equally common other TCR beta chains were less clonally expanded than HLA-associated ones, a later analysis found. In a later analysis, a missense DCLRE1C variant was linked to TCR beta V- and J-gene trimming.

J was trimmed by 1 base and V by 8 bases; bases with no gene match: 3. The CDR3 runs 13 residues. CDR1 and CDR2 from the germline V gene are SGHTA and FQGNSA. The sequenced sample consisted of PBMCs. This sequence joins TRBV7-2 and TRBJ2-5, with 8 bases identical to TRBD2. This TCR derives from a woman in her 40s in good health and CMV-seropositive. CDR3 DNA: TGTGCCAGCCGGCTAGCGGGCCAAGAGACCCAGTACTTC. As protein: CASRLAGQETQYF.